This is a list of T cell receptor beta chains from one sample in a study of identical twins. TCRdb re-analysed the 5' RACE reads in MiXCR, keeping a single row per CDR3 protein. The table shows 600,000 to 850,000 distinct CDR3 sequences, with over 15% occurring only once. The sample also formed part of further work on T cells expressing NK-cell markers.

What was sequenced was PBMCs. The receptors were sampled from a woman under 30 in good health. Both conserved end residues are part of each CDR3. D genes are given only for firm matches. The size entry is marked missing in some rows and otherwise reads once, few, many or a size class.

TGTGCCAGCAGTTCCGACGGCAATCAGCCCCAGCATTTT,CASSSDGNQPQHF,TRBJ1-5,NA,few,TRBV6-5
TGCAGTGCTAGAACTAGCGCCGGAACGACAGATACGCAGTATTTT,CSARTSAGTTDTQYF,TRBJ2-3,TRBD2,NA,TRBV20-1
TGTGCCAGCAGCCTGGGACAGGAGACCCCTGGGGCCTTC,CASSLGQETPGAF,TRBJ1-2,TRBD1,few,TRBV7-9
TGTGCCACCTGGACGTTCAGCTCTGGGGCCAACGTCCTGACTTTC,CATWTFSSGANVLTF,TRBJ2-6,NA,NA,TRBV6-1
TGTGCCAGCAGTGGTCCCGGCGGGTACGAGCAGTACTTC,CASSGPGGYEQYF,TRBJ2-7,NA,few,TRBV12-3/TRBV12-4
TGTGCCAGCAGTGCTCGTAGACAGCCCCCGGAGCAGTACTTC,CASSARRQPPEQYF,TRBJ2-7,NA,many,TRBV12-3/TRBV12-4
TGCAGTGCTAGCGGACTAGCGGGATCCTACGAGCAGTACTTC,CSASGLAGSYEQYF,TRBJ2-7,TRBD2,few,TRBV20-1
TGTGCCAGCAGCTTAGCGGACGGGGAGCTGTTTTTT,CASSLADGELFF,TRBJ2-2,NA,NA,TRBV7-9
TGTGCCAGCAGCTCACGTCAGCTGCAAGAGACCCAGTACTTC,CASSSRQLQETQYF,TRBJ2-5,NA,NA,TRBV12-3/TRBV12-4
TGTGCCAGCAGTGGCAGTGGCTCTGGAAACACCATATATTTT,CASSGSGSGNTIYF,TRBJ1-3,NA,NA,TRBV25-1
TGTGCCAGCAGCGTGACCGGGACTAGCGGGAACGAGCAGTACTTC,CASSVTGTSGNEQYF,TRBJ2-7,TRBD2,NA,TRBV7-6
TGCAGCGCTGGGACTAGCGGGCGACCAGATACGCAGTATTTT,CSAGTSGRPDTQYF,TRBJ2-3,TRBD2,few,TRBV29-1
TGTGCCAGCAGCCTGGGACCTGCTAACTATGGCTACACCTTC,CASSLGPANYGYTF,TRBJ1-2,NA,many,TRBV2
TGCAGTGCTAATATTGCGGGACAGGGAGGTGAAAAACTGTTTTTT,CSANIAGQGGEKLFF,TRBJ1-4,TRBD1,NA,TRBV20-1
TGCAGCGTTGAGGACGAAGGAGACAGTCCGGACGAGCAGTACTTC,CSVEDEGDSPDEQYF,TRBJ2-7,NA,NA,TRBV29-1
TGTGCCAGCAGGTTGGCTGTTGAGCAGTTCTTC,CASRLAVEQFF,TRBJ2-1,NA,NA,TRBV7-2
TGCGCCAGCAGCTTGCGAGCCGACGTTGGGAATGAGCAGTTCTTC,CASSLRADVGNEQFF,TRBJ2-1,NA,NA,TRBV5-1
TGCAGCGTTCGGGGCCAAAGCACAGATACGCAGTATTTT,CSVRGQSTDTQYF,TRBJ2-3,NA,few,TRBV29-1
TGTGCCAGCACCGGGGCTCCCTCCTACAATGAGCAGTTCTTC,CASTGAPSYNEQFF,TRBJ2-1,NA,NA,TRBV6-2/TRBV6-3
TGTGCCAGCAGCTTTACCCAGGGGACCTATGGCTACACCTTC,CASSFTQGTYGYTF,TRBJ1-2,NA,few,TRBV11-3
TGTGCCAGCAGCTTAGGAACAGGCAATGAGCAGTTCTTC,CASSLGTGNEQFF,TRBJ2-1,NA,many,TRBV7-9
TGTGCCAGCAGCCAAGGAACGGTCCCAGATACGCAGTATTTT,CASSQGTVPDTQYF,TRBJ2-3,NA,NA,TRBV3-1
TGCAGTGCTAGCCCCATGGGACTAGGTACCTACAATGAGCAGTTCTTC,CSASPMGLGTYNEQFF,TRBJ2-1,TRBD2,few,TRBV20-1
TGTGCCACCGAGGGGGATGACAATGAGCAGTTCTTC,CATEGDDNEQFF,TRBJ2-1,NA,NA,TRBV7-2
TGTGCCAGCCCTAGGACAGGCAGCTTCAATCAGCCCCAGCATTTT,CASPRTGSFNQPQHF,TRBJ1-5,TRBD1,few,TRBV25-1
TGCGCCAGCAGCCGCGCTGGACAGCCGAACACTGAAGCTTTCTTT,CASSRAGQPNTEAFF,TRBJ1-1,NA,few,TRBV5-1
TGTGCCAGCAGCTCATGGGGACGAGAGACCCAGTACTTC,CASSSWGRETQYF,TRBJ2-5,NA,NA,TRBV7-9
TGTGCCTGCAGGGGTAGGCGAACCGGGGAGCTGTTTTTT,CACRGRRTGELFF,TRBJ2-2,NA,few,TRBV6-1
TGCAGTGCTAGAGAGCCTAGCGGCCCCTACGAGCAGTACTTC,CSAREPSGPYEQYF,TRBJ2-7,TRBD2,NA,TRBV20-1
TGTGCCAGCAGGTCCAGACTCTATGAGCAGTTCTTC,CASRSRLYEQFF,TRBJ2-1,NA,NA,TRBV12-3/TRBV12-4
TGTGCCAGCAGCCGCAGGGACTCCGCGAACACTGAAGCTTTCTTT,CASSRRDSANTEAFF,TRBJ1-1,NA,NA,TRBV5-4
TGTGCCAGTAAGGGCGGGAGATACGAGCAGTACTTC,CASKGGRYEQYF,TRBJ2-7,TRBD2,NA,TRBV19
TGTGCCAGCAGCTTAGGGGGGTATAGCACAGATACGCAGTATTTT,CASSLGGYSTDTQYF,TRBJ2-3,NA,few,TRBV7-9
TGTGCCACCAGCAGAGATGCGGGACAGGGCTCCTACGAGCAGTACTTC,CATSRDAGQGSYEQYF,TRBJ2-7,TRBD1,NA,TRBV15
TGTGCCAGCACAAGGACAGGGGGCAGCAGAAGTGAGCAGTTCTTC,CASTRTGGSRSEQFF,TRBJ2-1,TRBD1,NA,TRBV6-1
TGTGCCAGCAGTGAAGAGGGGAGACAGACCCAGTACTTC,CASSEEGRQTQYF,TRBJ2-5,NA,NA,TRBV2
TGCAGTGCCAGCGTAGCGGGAGCGGTAGATGAGCAGTTCTTC,CSASVAGAVDEQFF,TRBJ2-1,TRBD2,NA,TRBV20-1
TGCAGTGCTAGAGGACATAGCGGGGGCTACAATGAGCAGTTCTTC,CSARGHSGGYNEQFF,TRBJ2-1,TRBD2,few,TRBV20-1
TGTGCCAGCAGCACTTACCGACTAGCGGTGACCCAAGAGACCCAGTACTTC,CASSTYRLAVTQETQYF,TRBJ2-5,TRBD2,NA,TRBV5-6
TGCGCCAGCAGCCCGAGCCTCAGTCCCGGGGGGGAAAAACTGTTTTTT,CASSPSLSPGGEKLFF,TRBJ1-4,NA,NA,TRBV4-3
TGTGCCAGCAGCCAAGAGTCAGGAGACAGGTCAGGCAATGAGCAGTTCTTC,CASSQESGDRSGNEQFF,TRBJ2-1,NA,NA,TRBV3-1
TGTGCCAGCAGCTTATTCTCGGGGTATAGTGAGACCCAGTACTTC,CASSLFSGYSETQYF,TRBJ2-5,NA,few,TRBV7-9
TGTGCCAGCAGCGCGGGACAGAGCTCCTACGAGCAGTACTTC,CASSAGQSSYEQYF,TRBJ2-7,NA,once,TRBV7-3
TGCGCCAGCAGCATAGACAGGACCACAGATACGCAGTATTTT,CASSIDRTTDTQYF,TRBJ2-3,NA,NA,TRBV5-1
TGTGCCAGCAGTTTTGGTAGCGGGACGCGGAACCAAGAGACCCAGTACTTC,CASSFGSGTRNQETQYF,TRBJ2-5,TRBD2,NA,TRBV12-3/TRBV12-4
TGTGCCAGCAGCAATACCGGGGAGCAGTTCTTC,CASSNTGEQFF,TRBJ2-1,NA,NA,TRBV7-3
TGCAGCGTTGAACGGGGAGACACCATATATTTT,CSVERGDTIYF,TRBJ1-3,NA,NA,TRBV29-1
TGCAGCGTAAAGGACAGCTGGGACGGGGAGCTGTTTTTT,CSVKDSWDGELFF,TRBJ2-2,NA,NA,TRBV29-1
TGTGCCAGCAGCCTCGGCCATACCCCACCAGATACGCAGTATTTT,CASSLGHTPPDTQYF,TRBJ2-3,NA,NA,TRBV6-1
TGTGCAATCAGTGAGCGGGCAGCCCAAAAGGGGAATGAGCAGTTCTTC,CAISERAAQKGNEQFF,TRBJ2-1,NA,NA,TRBV10-3
TGCGCCAGCAGCTTTACCGGGACTAGCTACGAGCAGTACTTC,CASSFTGTSYEQYF,TRBJ2-7,TRBD2,many,TRBV5-1
TGTGCCAGCAGTGGACTCTCGACTAGCGGGAGGGGAGATACGCAGTATTTT,CASSGLSTSGRGDTQYF,TRBJ2-3,TRBD2,few,TRBV25-1
TGTGCCAGCAGATCGTACAATGAGCAGTTCTTC,CASRSYNEQFF,TRBJ2-1,NA,many,TRBV12-3/TRBV12-4
TGTGCCAGCAGGATAGCGGGGCCCGGAAAGGAGCAGTTCTTC,CASRIAGPGKEQFF,TRBJ2-1,TRBD2,NA,TRBV12-3/TRBV12-4
TGCAGTGCTAGTCGAGGGGCCGGCTACGAGCAGTACTTC,CSASRGAGYEQYF,TRBJ2-7,NA,few,TRBV20-1
TGTGCCAGCAGCACTGGGATTCGGGGGTATGGCTACACCTTC,CASSTGIRGYGYTF,TRBJ1-2,NA,few,TRBV7-2
TGTGCCAGCAGCACCGTGCCCCTAGCCAAAAACATTCAGTACTTC,CASSTVPLAKNIQYF,TRBJ2-4,NA,few,TRBV12-3/TRBV12-4
TGTGCCAGCAGCGAGGGACGGCCGAGCAATCAGCCCCAGCATTTT,CASSEGRPSNQPQHF,TRBJ1-5,NA,NA,TRBV12-3/TRBV12-4